This T cell receptor beta chain emerged from a study of blood T cells in healthy people across ages (dated by TCRdb to between 2015 and 2017). Describing the broader study: In model experiments, template switching captured roughly one uniquely barcoded TCR beta cDNA molecule for every two T cells. Using the same blood draw, the study looked at two additional independent replicas of 1 million unique cDNA reads for two donors, one aged 18 to 30 and the other aged 80 or older. To track age-related changes in TCR beta repertoire diversity, the study relied on deep sequencing normalized with unique cDNA molecular identifiers. Four age groups were formed from the donors: young (average roughly 15 years), middle-aged (more than 35), aged (under 70) and long-lived (around 80). The full study reports these points: Compared with the aged group, the long-lived group had more naive CD4+ T cells, fewer expanded clones and increased TCR diversity, a pattern suggesting age selection. Because the CMV infection status of the donors was unknown, age-related changes in expanded clonotypes may potentially have been confounded. Bulk unsorted PBMC profiling prevented conclusive comparison of naive and antigen-experienced compartments. Observed TCR beta diversity per million T cells fell roughly linearly with age, and a significant reduction was already apparent by age roughly 40. Estimates of total diversity from one million sequenced T cells were regarded as lower bounds and underestimates. There was a strong correlation between observed TCR beta diversity and the percentage of naive T cells measured by flow cytometry.

The library was obtained by 5' RACE. The reads were generated on an Illumina HiSeq 2500. A second PCR of about 6 to 12 cycles was run with a J-beta primer mix and a sample-barcoded 5' primer. A template-switch 5' adaptor carrying 12 random nucleotides introduced a unique molecular identifier onto each TCR beta cDNA molecule. Each sample yielded at least 2.5 million CDR3-containing paired-end reads. The Mint cDNA synthesis kit, primed by a TRBC-specific oligonucleotide, was used to synthesize first-strand cDNA from all RNA. After uracil-DNA glycosylase treatment, a first 18-cycle PCR used universal primers M1SS and BC2_uni_R on all cDNA. As for how the authors treated the data: Each sample was normalized by randomly selecting 1 million high-quality reads, each carrying a distinct molecular identifier. Reads sharing molecular identifiers were discarded rather than binned into consensus sequences. CDR3 identification, clonotype clustering and error correction used MiTCR with a Q25 quality threshold and the strictest error-elimination algorithm. Lower-bound total TCR beta diversity was estimated with a nonparametric unseen species model using Euler transformation. TCRdb reworked the public reads: Q25 trimming with fastp, MiXCR clone assembly, productive beta chains retained. Identical CDR3 protein sequences are pooled into one entry, listed with their most common genes and DNA. V and J calls and clone size were set by TCRdb, not the authors. This sample holds 600,000 to 900,000 distinct CDR3 sequences; more than 25% were observed only once. The ten most abundant clones make up 2.5% to 3.5% of the sample.

This clonotype came up a few times. Its specific antigen is unknown. Qualities for individual bases were not recorded, and no much larger clone is one base off. The CDR3 has 17 amino acids, counting the end cysteine and phenylalanine. Only CDR3 DNA is held: 51 bases, read in frame from base 1. V was cut back by 4 bases and J by 0 bases, leaving a gap of 16 bases between them. From a lookup of the germline V gene, CDR1 and CDR2 are SGHTA and FQGNSA. Donors were 30 to 45 systemically healthy Caucasian individuals from Russia aged roughly 6 to 95 years. Each donor gave 8.5 to 10 milliliters of peripheral blood, collected into EDTA-treated Vacutainer tubes. Ficoll-Paque density-gradient centrifugation was used to isolate PBMCs, with at least 6.5 million per sample. Total RNA, at least 6 micrograms per sample, was extracted from PBMCs with Trizol reagent. For every donor, flow cytometry on a PBMC aliquot measured the percentage of naive CD45RAhigh/CD27high T cells.

The same sample was also studied in work on T cells of mothers and their children. The second publication reports: The donors were nine systemically healthy Caucasian individuals, made up of three mothers and their six children. cDNA synthesis used all of the extracted RNA, with around 1.5 ug of RNA in each 15 ul reaction. In the second PCR, the M1S primer added sample barcodes and 2-4 random nucleotides. Over 10 million TCR beta CDR3 reads came from each mother, compared with some 3 million reads from each child. Thymic selection similarly shapes TCR recombination output in related and unrelated pairs, with minor effect from inherited differences. Related mother-child pairs always showed normalized repertoire overlap that was slightly higher than in unrelated mother-child pairs, though the difference was never significant. No persistent microchimeric T cell clones were found, with a detection sensitivity of 80 to 100 clones per million clonotypes. In the study, deep NGS was used to compare the TCR beta repertoires of mothers and children, and features distinguishing related mother-child pairs from unrelated individuals were sought. The mean age was 40 +/- 4 years for the mothers and approximately 11 +/- 4 years for the children. Libraries were sequenced on Illumina HiSeq 2000 with 100+100 nt paired-end reads after adapter ligation with NEBNext reagents. To prevent cross-contamination, the mother and child libraries were prepared one month apart and sequenced in separate runs. For each donor, somewhere between roughly 450,000 and 2,100,000 distinct TCR beta clonotypes were identified. Naive TCR beta clonotypes were estimated from low-frequency clonotypes matched to each donor's FACS-determined naive share, without sorting.

Recombination connected TRBV7-2 to TRBJ1-3; a confident D gene designation cannot be given. This TCR was sampled from a boy between 5 and 17 years old in good health. The sample consisted of blood. The DNA sequence is as follows: TGTGCCAGCAGCTCGCCCGAAGACATCCGCTCTGGAAACACCATATATTTT. Its translation reads: CASSSPEDIRSGNTIYF.